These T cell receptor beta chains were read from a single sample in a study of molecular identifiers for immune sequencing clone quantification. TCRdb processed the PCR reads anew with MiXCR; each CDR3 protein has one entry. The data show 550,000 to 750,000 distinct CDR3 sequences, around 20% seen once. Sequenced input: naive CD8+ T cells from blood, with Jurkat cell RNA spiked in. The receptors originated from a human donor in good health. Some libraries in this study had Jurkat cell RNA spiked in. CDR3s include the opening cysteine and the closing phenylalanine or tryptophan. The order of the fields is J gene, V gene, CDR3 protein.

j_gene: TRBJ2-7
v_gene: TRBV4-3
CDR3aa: CASSQGDSNSGILAYEQYF

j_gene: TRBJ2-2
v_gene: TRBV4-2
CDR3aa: CASSQEAAQGDTGELFF

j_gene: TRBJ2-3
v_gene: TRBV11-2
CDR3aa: CAGHPLAAKDTQYF

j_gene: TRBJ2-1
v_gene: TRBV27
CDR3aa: CASNDRGYYNEQFF

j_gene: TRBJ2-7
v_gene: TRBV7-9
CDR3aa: CASSSGLATF

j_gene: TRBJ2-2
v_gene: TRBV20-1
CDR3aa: CSARDLLAGGPAGELFF

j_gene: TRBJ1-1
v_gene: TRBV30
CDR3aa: CAWGGDGARAFF

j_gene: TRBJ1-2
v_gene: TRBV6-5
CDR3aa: CASRPAMIAGYTF

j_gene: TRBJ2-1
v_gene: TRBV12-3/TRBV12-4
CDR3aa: CASSHWRNEQFF

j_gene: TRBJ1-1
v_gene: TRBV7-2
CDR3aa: CAGSLVLGGGTEAFF

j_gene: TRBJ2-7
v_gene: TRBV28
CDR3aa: CASSLLPVIRDRGRQVFNYEQYF

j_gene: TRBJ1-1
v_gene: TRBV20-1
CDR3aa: CSAGRDRGVTEAFF

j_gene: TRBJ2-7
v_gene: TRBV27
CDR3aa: CASSLYPPNSYEQYF

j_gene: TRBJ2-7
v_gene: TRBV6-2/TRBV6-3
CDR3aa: CASSIGTTGSEQYF

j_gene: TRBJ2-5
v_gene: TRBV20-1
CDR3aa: CSASQVPWGETQYF

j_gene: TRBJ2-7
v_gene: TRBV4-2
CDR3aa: CASSHDDGYEQYF

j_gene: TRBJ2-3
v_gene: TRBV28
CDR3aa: CASSWEQGALSAAPYF

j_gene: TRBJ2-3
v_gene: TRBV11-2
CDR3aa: CASSLDWELSGANTQYF

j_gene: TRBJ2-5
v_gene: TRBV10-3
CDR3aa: CAISEGVTLQETQYF

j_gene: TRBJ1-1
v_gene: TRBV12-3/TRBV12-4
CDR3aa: CASSFFAAEAFF

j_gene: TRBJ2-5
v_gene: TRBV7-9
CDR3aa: CASSLQGWQETQYF

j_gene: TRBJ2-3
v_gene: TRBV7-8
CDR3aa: CASSLVEEETDTQYF

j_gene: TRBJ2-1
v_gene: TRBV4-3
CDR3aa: CASSQDFGTSNEQFF

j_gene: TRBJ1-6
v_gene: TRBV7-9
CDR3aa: CASSFLQGYSSPLHF

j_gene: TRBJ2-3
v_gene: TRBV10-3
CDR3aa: CAISDPRDLSTDTQYF

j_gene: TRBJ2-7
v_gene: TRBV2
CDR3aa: CASSDMAVYEQYF

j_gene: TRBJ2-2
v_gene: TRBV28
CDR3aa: CASRGGQNTGELFF

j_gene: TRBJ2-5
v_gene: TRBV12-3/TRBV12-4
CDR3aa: CASSLSETGGRETQYF

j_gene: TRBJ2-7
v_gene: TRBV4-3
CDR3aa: CASSQTDTSSYEQYF

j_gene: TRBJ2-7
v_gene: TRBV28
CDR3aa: CASSPRLADVYEQYF

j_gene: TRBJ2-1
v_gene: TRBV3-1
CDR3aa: CASSQRDPGNEQFF

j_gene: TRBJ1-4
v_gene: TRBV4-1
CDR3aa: CASSQVFSGAWEKLFF

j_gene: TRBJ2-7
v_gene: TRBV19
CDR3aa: CASSIFPGPNSYEQYF

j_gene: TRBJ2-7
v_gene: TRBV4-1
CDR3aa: CTSSPLGGSSYEQYF

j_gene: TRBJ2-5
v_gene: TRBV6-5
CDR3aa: CASSHSRLAGAYQETQYF

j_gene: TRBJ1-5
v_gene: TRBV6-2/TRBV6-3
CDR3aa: CASSYAFLAPASSQPQHF

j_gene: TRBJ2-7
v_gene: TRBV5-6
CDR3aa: CACSLAGTGGYPYEQYF

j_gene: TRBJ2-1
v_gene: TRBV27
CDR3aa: CASSLLAVAPGDEQFF

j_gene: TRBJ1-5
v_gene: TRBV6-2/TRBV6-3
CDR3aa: CASSYRDSLNQPQHF

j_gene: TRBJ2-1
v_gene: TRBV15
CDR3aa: CATLPTGGIYNEQFF

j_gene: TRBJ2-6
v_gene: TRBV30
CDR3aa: CAWSAGAGANVLTF

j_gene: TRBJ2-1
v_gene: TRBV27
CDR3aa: CASSLGLKYEQFF

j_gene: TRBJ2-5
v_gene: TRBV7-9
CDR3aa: CASSLGAQPIQETQYF

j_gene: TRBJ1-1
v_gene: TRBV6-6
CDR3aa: CASSYSGIQYTEAFF

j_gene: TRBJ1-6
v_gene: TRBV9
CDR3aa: CASSATGEPSSSYNSPLHF

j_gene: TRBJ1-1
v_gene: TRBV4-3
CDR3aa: CASSQVGGRGGMNTEAFF

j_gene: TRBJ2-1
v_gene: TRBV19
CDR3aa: CASSIGRTYNEQSF